The TCR beta chain described here comes from a study of T cells in localized non-small cell lung cancer. Generated by immunoSEQ multiplex PCR, the TCRdb table keeps only in-frame clones and is missing some. The sample lists tens of thousands of clones; 86% were seen once. Notes on the study in general: The study sequenced only one region of the tumor. As a result, intratumor heterogeneity could not be excluded and remains possible. Highest T cell clonality was seen in uninvolved adjacent lung, surpassing that measured in tumor.

The CDR3 is made up of 13 amino acids. The V gene lost 4 bases and the J gene lost 6 bases, with 12 bases spanning the gap. CDR1 MNHNS and CDR2 SASEGT come from the germline V gene. To note about this clone: Its antigen remains unidentified.

Here the sequenced sample was peripheral blood, taken before any cancer treatment. This chain links TRBV6-1 with TRBJ1-2; D perhaps matches TRBD1 (6 bases). The sequence was obtained from a male donor aged 60 or over with stage III squamous cell lung carcinoma. CDR3 region: CASSGTDRHGYTF. The CDR3, as DNA: TGTGCCAGCAGTGGGACAGACAGGCATGGCTACACCTTC.